This T cell receptor (beta chain) appears in the sequencing data of a study of CXCR3-negative and CXCR3-positive naive CD8 T cells (dated by TCRdb to about 2019). Looking at the study overall: In total, 110 million to 150 million TRB reads were obtained, corresponding to roughly 1.5 +/- 0.3 million reads per library. Naive subsets from a handful of donors and memory cells from 3 donors were included in the TRBV-TRBJ cluster analysis. Data from 11 donors, pooled across two independent experiments, went into the diversity and physicochemical repertoire analyses.

Via the germline V gene, CDR1 is SGHRS and CDR2 YFSETQ. The cysteine opens and the phenylalanine closes a CDR3 of 15 amino acids. No DNA is listed. On the study overall, not on this receptor specifically: Within the same donor, TRBV-TRBJ usage looked similar between naive CXCR3-negative and CXCR3-positive cells, but memory cells had distinct patterns. CXCR3 expression partially decreased after cryopreservation, so most assays used freshly isolated PBMCs. Compared with CXCR3-negative naive cells, CXCR3-positive naive cells had TRB CDR3s with higher hydrophobicity (lower Kidera factor 4), lower energy, and higher strength and volume indices. Comparably high repertoire diversity was found in both naive subsets, whereas much lower repertoire diversity was found in memory CD8+ T cells. Surface CD5, linked to self-reactivity in mice, was comparable between naive subsets; TCR interaction strength was therefore also inferred from TRB CDR3 physicochemical properties.

Reads for this sample came from a NextSeq 550. The Human TCR Profiling Kit (MiLaboratory) was used to prepare UMI-labeled 5' RACE TRB cDNA libraries. cDNA synthesis used the entire amount of extracted RNA, and PCR amplification then used the entire amount of cDNA produced. Libraries were prepared in parallel using an identical number of PCR cycles. For the original study's pipeline: About 53,000 +/- 10,000 unique UMI-labeled TRB cDNA molecules per library were extracted with MIGEC and MiXCR, with at least two reads per UMI required. On average, each library contained approximately 40,000 +/- 10,000 functional in-frame TRB CDR3 nucleotide clonotypes without stop codons. After each sample was downsampled to 5000 UMI-labeled TRB molecules, VDJtools was used to calculate diversity metrics such as normalized Shannon-Wiener and Chao1. VDJtools computed clonotype-size-weighted physicochemical properties of the central five CDR3 residues: interaction energy, strength, volume and Kidera factor 4. TCRdb reprocessed the reads, and each CDR3 protein sequence is entered once, without DNA. TCRdb's processing, not the study's, gives the V and J calls here. The table of this sample itemizes tens of thousands of distinct CDR3 sequences. More than 0.5% of the sample rests with the top ten.

In the case of this clonotype: It lacks a known antigen.

Each CD8+ T cell subset was flow-sorted in triplicate, with about 320,000 cells per subset placed directly into RLT lysis buffer. To keep memory contaminants out, a stringent definition of naive CD8+ T cells was applied: CD45RO-CCR7+CD27+CD95-. Peripheral blood mononuclear cells were isolated from buffy coats using standard density gradient centrifugation. A FACSAria III was used to flow-sort naive CXCR3-negative and CXCR3-positive CD8+ T cells. An RNeasy Mini Kit was used to extract total RNA from the sorted cells. Sequencing was performed on naive CXCR3+ CD8+ T cells from blood. The cell subset or site label, as the study defines it: CD45RO-CCR7+CD27+CD95- naive CD8+ T cells expressing CXCR3 (TNR3+). The chain links TRBV5-1 with TRBJ1-1; the D call from TCRdb, TRBD1, cannot be confirmed without DNA. This sequence was found in a human donor in good health. Some clones in this sample may be carry-over from other donors' samples. This receptor has the CDR3 CASSLGEGALTEAFF.